The rows below give T cell receptor beta chains drawn from one sample of a study of spatial heterogeneity in lung cancer. TCRdb reprocessed the 5' RACE reads via MiXCR and lists one record per CDR3 protein. Of some 120,000 distinct CDR3 sequences in the sample, 12% were seen once. This sample comprised PBMCs, obtained at follow-up. The receptors stem from a male donor with early-stage non-small cell lung cancer. Each CDR3 is given with its conserved first and last residue. The order of the fields is J gene, D gene, V gene, CDR3 length, clone size, CDR3 protein, CDR3 DNA. D genes are given only for firm matches. Part of the rows lack a size; the others show once, few, many or a class for expanded clones.

TRBJ1-6 | TRBD1 | TRBV4-2 | 16 | . | CASSLKATGSDSPLHF | TGTGCCAGCAGTCTGAAGGCGACAGGGTCGGATTCACCCCTCCACTTT
TRBJ2-3 | . | TRBV18 | 14 | . | CASSPVDATDTQYF | TGTGCCAGCTCACCTGTCGATGCCACAGATACGCAGTATTTT
TRBJ2-3 | . | TRBV5-1 | 15 | many | CASSFHSPSVDTQYF | TGCGCCAGCAGCTTCCATTCCCCCTCTGTGGATACGCAGTATTTT
TRBJ2-3 | TRBD1 | TRBV11-2 | 16 | . | CASSLVPGGLRDTQYF | TGTGCCAGCAGCTTAGTCCCAGGGGGCCTTCGGGATACGCAGTATTTT
TRBJ1-2 | TRBD1 | TRBV27 | 14 | . | CASSLHQGAYGYTF | TGTGCCAGCAGTTTACACCAGGGGGCCTATGGCTACACCTTC
TRBJ2-5 | . | TRBV9 | 14 | . | CASSPSGFQETQYF | TGTGCCAGCAGCCCTTCCGGGTTCCAAGAGACCCAGTACTTC
TRBJ1-1 | . | TRBV20-1 | 14 | . | CSARDLRGNTEAFF | TGCAGTGCTAGAGATCTACGGGGGAACACTGAAGCTTTCTTT
TRBJ2-7 | TRBD2 | TRBV20-1 | 13 | many | CSARSGGIYEQYF | TGCAGTGCTAGGAGCGGGGGTATCTACGAGCAGTACTTC
TRBJ2-1 | . | TRBV5-6 | 13 | many | CASSLARYNEQFF | TGTGCCAGCAGCTTGGCCCGGTACAATGAGCAGTTCTTC
TRBJ2-1 | . | TRBV20-1 | 15 | . | CSARLTGRSYNEQFF | TGCAGTGCTAGATTGACTGGGAGGTCCTACAATGAGCAGTTCTTC
TRBJ1-1 | . | TRBV9 | 14 | many | CASKSGIRDTEAFF | TGTGCCAGCAAGTCAGGGATTAGGGACACTGAAGCTTTCTTT
TRBJ2-4 | . | TRBV12-3/TRBV12-4 | 13 | many | CASQLSTEGIQYF | TGTGCCAGCCAACTTTCCACAGAGGGCATTCAGTACTTC
TRBJ2-3 | . | TRBV11-3 | 14 | . | CASSLFLVTDTQYF | TGTGCCAGCAGCTTATTTCTCGTGACAGATACGCAGTATTTT
TRBJ2-3 | . | TRBV3-1 | 16 | few | CASSLQGPKGTDTQYF | TGTGCCAGCAGCCTACAGGGTCCCAAGGGCACAGATACGCAGTATTTT
TRBJ2-5 | TRBD2 | TRBV9 | 19 | few | CASSTHSGGPDYFQETQYF | TGTGCCAGCAGCACTCATAGCGGGGGGCCTGACTACTTCCAAGAGACCCAGTACTTC
TRBJ1-5 | TRBD1 | TRBV28 | 14 | few | CASRPTGPGQPQHF | TGTGCCAGCAGACCGACAGGGCCGGGGCAGCCCCAGCATTTT
TRBJ2-2 | TRBD1 | TRBV4-2 | 15 | many | CASSQPGQGVGELFF | TGTGCCAGCAGCCAACCGGGACAGGGAGTCGGGGAGCTGTTTTTT
TRBJ2-3 | . | TRBV28 | 13 | many | CASDRTDTDTQYF | TGTGCCAGCGACCGGACAGACACAGATACGCAGTATTTT
TRBJ1-2 | TRBD1 | TRBV12-3/TRBV12-4 | 13 | few | CASLSTGNYGYTF | TGTGCCAGCCTATCGACAGGGAACTATGGCTACACCTTC
TRBJ2-1 | TRBD1 | TRBV11-2 | 13 | many | CASTRTGYNEQFF | TGTGCCAGCACTCGGACAGGATACAATGAGCAGTTCTTC
TRBJ2-3 | TRBD2 | TRBV4-3 | 16 | few | CASSRLLAVSTDTQYF | TGCGCCAGCAGCCGTTTACTAGCGGTGAGCACAGATACGCAGTATTTT
TRBJ2-3 | . | TRBV7-2 | 14 | many | CASSLGFATDTQYF | TGTGCCAGCAGCTTAGGTTTCGCCACAGATACGCAGTATTTT
TRBJ2-5 | TRBD2 | TRBV7-6 | 15 | . | CASSLAGLIQETQYF | TGTGCCAGCAGCTTAGCGGGACTAATCCAAGAGACCCAGTACTTC
TRBJ1-1 | . | TRBV6-4 | 13 | many | CASSDGLIGEAFF | TGTGCCAGCAGCGACGGCCTAATCGGGGAAGCTTTCTTT
TRBJ2-7 | . | TRBV28 | 13 | few | CASSFPSLDEQYF | TGTGCCAGCAGTTTTCCCAGTTTGGACGAGCAGTACTTC
TRBJ1-4 | . | TRBV6-2/TRBV6-3 | 15 | . | CASSYTFATNEKLFF | TGTGCCAGCAGTTACACCTTTGCAACTAATGAAAAACTGTTTTTT
TRBJ2-7 | . | TRBV6-6 | 13 | . | CASTLLDSAEQYF | TGTGCCAGCACTTTACTCGACAGCGCGGAGCAGTACTTC
TRBJ1-2 | . | TRBV28 | 14 | many | CASSRIGQRSGYTF | TGTGCCAGCAGCCGTATTGGACAGAGATCGGGCTACACCTTC
TRBJ2-6 | . | TRBV29-1 | 16 | few | CSVMTGPGSGANVLTF | TGCAGCGTAATGACAGGCCCGGGGTCTGGGGCCAACGTCCTGACTTTC
TRBJ1-2 | TRBD1 | TRBV24-1 | 17 | many | CATSDRDRRESDYGYTF | TGTGCCACCAGTGATAGGGACAGGAGGGAGTCCGACTATGGCTACACCTTC
TRBJ2-3 | . | TRBV7-7 | 15 | few | CASSRTGISTDTQYF | TGTGCTAGCTCGAGAACCGGGATTAGCACAGATACGCAGTATTTT